The 29 T cell receptor beta chains listed next were all sequenced from one sample in a study of CD8 T cells in ankylosing spondylitis. TCRdb reprocessed the 5' RACE reads via MiXCR and lists one record per CDR3 protein. The table lists about 160,000 distinct CDR3 sequences, 15% to 20% of them singletons, with about 8.2% in the top ten. Sequenced material: blood, either unsorted or a sorted T cell fraction (not recorded which). The origin of the receptors is a male donor with ankylosing spondylitis or in good health (not recorded which).

This clonotype has ten or more counts. The V call is TRBV27, the J call TRBJ2-7; 7 bases fit TRBD2. Germline V gene data show CDR1 as MNHEY and CDR2 as SMNVEV (reference sequence). Trimming took 5 bases from V and 3 from J; bases not matched to a gene: 10. The CDR3 is 15 amino acids. For the CDR3, the DNA is TGTGCCAGCAGTCCCTTTCCAGCGGGAAGCTACGAGCAGTACTTC. As protein: CASSPFPAGSYEQYF.

This clonotype appeared a few times. This rearrangement joins TRBV11-3 to TRBJ2-1, with D possibly TRBD2 on 6 matching bases. Looked up from germline, CDR1 is SGHNT and CDR2 is YENEEA. This CDR3 has 15 amino acids. V lost 5 bases and J lost 5, with 16 bases in between. DNA for the CDR3: TGTGCCAGCAGCCCGAGAGGTAGCGGCAACAATGAGCAGTTCTTC. Translating it yields CASSPRGSGNNEQFF.

This chain links TRBV21-1 with TRBJ2-7; the table's D call, TRBD1, was not checked against the DNA. TRBV21-1 is reported as a pseudogene. The CDR3 is made up of 17 amino acids. CDR3 sequence reads: CASSKGPPDSLSYEQYF. The CDR3 bases are TGTGCCAGCAGCAAAGGGCCCCCGGACAGCCTCTCCTACGAGCAGTACTTC.

This chain joins TRBV12-3 or TRBV12-4 and TRBJ2-1, with 10 bases matching TRBD1. The CDR3 sequence is 12 residues long. J was trimmed by 13 bases and V by 9 bases; bases with no gene match: 9. The CDR3 DNA is TGTGCCAGTCTCCTTGACAGGGGGCGCCAGTTCTTC. Residues: CASLLDRGRQFF.

This clonotype was detected many times. V is TRBV20-1 and J is TRBJ2-7; 8 bases map to TRBD1. Losses at the gene ends were 7 bases for V and 2 bases for J; bases not matched to a gene: 10. The CDR3 runs to 14 residues. Germline V CDR1 and CDR2: DFQATT, SNEGSKA (reference sequence). Here the CDR3 reads CSGEPGQDPYEQYF. CDR3 DNA: TGCAGTGGGGAACCGGGACAGGATCCCTACGAGCAGTACTTC.

This clonotype has a count of ten or more. The chain links TRBV5-1 to TRBJ1-1; TRBD1 agrees at 8 bases. CDR1 SGHRS and CDR2 YFSETQ come from the germline V gene. The CDR3 has 14 amino acids. Trimming took 4 bases from V and 4 from J; bases not matched to a gene: 6. DNA for the CDR3: TGCGCCAGCAGCGTAGGACAGGGCGGCACTGAAGCTTTCTTT. Translation gives CASSVGQGGTEAFF.

This clonotype came up many times. The V gene is TRBV20-1, the J gene TRBJ1-3, with 8 bases fitting TRBD1. Germline trimming cut 6 bases from V and 4 bases from J; bases unmatched to any gene: 11. CDR3 size: 15 residues. Germline V gene lookup returns CDR1 DFQATT and CDR2 SNEGSKA (reference sequence). DNA for the CDR3: TGCAGTGCCAACCCTATGGGACAGGCGGGAAACACCATATATTTT. Its protein is CSANPMGQAGNTIYF.

The chain has TRBV29-1 and TRBJ2-2; possible D gene TRBD2, 6 bases. Trimming removed 3 bases at V and 4 bases at J, with 9 bases between. Germline CDR1 SQVTM, CDR2 ANQGSEA. The CDR3 totals 13 residues. CDR3 in DNA: TGCAGCGTTGACCTAGCGAGCACCGGGGAGCTGTTTTTT. Its translation: CSVDLASTGELFF.

This clonotype appeared a few times. The rearrangement uses TRBV6-1 and TRBJ1-2; 9 nucleotides match TRBD1. CDR1 and CDR2 (germline): MNHNS, SASEGT. With 3 bases clipped from V and 9 bases from J, the junction kept 5 bases outside the gene matches. This CDR3 region has 13 residues. The CDR3 DNA follows: TGTGCCAGCAGTGAGGGACAGGGTTTTCGCTACACCTTC. Translated: CASSEGQGFRYTF.

This clonotype was observed at least ten times. The chain is built from TRBV12-3 or TRBV12-4 and TRBJ2-2, with D possibly matching TRBD1 (6 bases). V was trimmed by 4 bases and J by 4 bases, leaving 13 bases between them. The CDR3 has 15 amino acids. CDR3 bases: TGTGCCAGCAGTTCAGCACAGGGCTTCACCGGGGAGCTGTTTTTT. This gives the protein CASSSAQGFTGELFF.

This clonotype turned up a few times. The rearrangement uses TRBV10-3 and TRBJ2-1; possible D gene TRBD1, 6 bases. This CDR3 region has 13 residues. The ends were cut back, 6 bases at V and 7 bases at J, with 13 bases in the middle. CDR1 ENHRY and CDR2 SYGVKD come from the germline V gene. The CDR3 coding sequence is TGTGCCATCAGCGGACAGCAAAAAAATGAGCAGTTCTTC. Protein sequence: CAISGQQKNEQFF.

This clonotype was seen ten or more times. The CDR3 DNA follows: TGTGCCAGCGGCAGGGGCGCTGGGGCCAACGTCCTGACTTTC. It yields the protein CASGRGAGANVLTF. The gene calls are TRBV12-3 or TRBV12-4 and TRBJ2-6; a weak D match, TRBD1 (6 bases). The CDR3 extends over 14 amino acids. The germline V and J ends were trimmed by 8 bases and 2 bases, with 10 bases remaining between them.

V usage is TRBV28 and J usage is TRBJ2-7; weak D call: TRBD2 (6 bases). Trimming removed 5 bases at V and 7 bases at J, with 15 bases between. The CDR3 has 13 residues. The germline V gene has CDR1 MDHEN and CDR2 SYDVKM. CDR3 DNA: TGTGCCAGCAGTGCGGGAATACTACGTGAGCAGTACTTC. Residues: CASSAGILREQYF.

This clonotype was detected only a few times. The chain combines TRBV4-1 with TRBJ2-2; D is ambiguous. CDR3 length equals 13 residues. Looked up from germline, CDR1 is MGHRA and CDR2 is YSYEKL. V was pared by 3 bases and J by 6 bases, with 8 bases between. CDR3: CASSHGNAGELFF. In DNA form, the CDR3 reads TGCGCCAGCAGCCATGGGAATGCCGGGGAGCTGTTTTTT.

This clonotype was recorded a few times. The chain combines TRBV12-3 or TRBV12-4 with TRBJ1-5; D is undetermined. The V end was cut by 3 bases, the J end by 7 bases, with 13 bases between. This CDR3 has 14 amino acids. The CDR3 protein is CASSFWGGGQPQHF. The CDR3 nucleotides read TGTGCCAGCAGTTTCTGGGGAGGCGGGCAGCCCCAGCATTTT.

V gene TRBV10-3 combines with J gene TRBJ2-1; D not certain. The CDR3 totals 13 residues. The V end lost 3 bases, the J end lost 6 bases, and 9 bases lay between the germline ends. CDR1 is ENHRY, CDR2 SYGVKD, per germline. DNA of the CDR3: TGTGCCATCAGTGATAGTGCAAGCAATGAGCAGTTCTTC. This encodes CAISDSASNEQFF.

The V and J genes are TRBV5-1 and TRBJ1-1, with D possibly being TRBD1 (6 bases). CDR3 length: 15 residues. Trimming shortened V by 0 bases and J by 5 bases, and 14 bases separated the two germline ends. CDR1 SGHRS and CDR2 YFSETQ come from the germline V gene. The CDR3 loop is CASSLGGTRGTEAFF. DNA of the CDR3: TGCGCCAGCAGCTTGGGAGGAACGAGGGGGACTGAAGCTTTCTTT.

CDR3 in amino acids: CSARTGGAPRYNEQFF. As DNA, the CDR3 is TGCAGTGCTAGAACAGGGGGTGCGCCCCGCTACAATGAGCAGTTCTTC. The rearrangement links TRBV20-1 to TRBJ2-1, with 8 bases fitting TRBD1. V trimming: 2 bases; J trimming: 3 bases; junction bases outside the gene matches: 9. Germline V gene lookup returns CDR1 DFQATT and CDR2 SNEGSKA (reference sequence). CDR3 length: 16 amino acids.

The chain is built from TRBV4-1 and TRBJ2-1, with D perhaps matching TRBD2 (6 bases). Trimming took off 2 bases at V and 8 bases at J, with 25 bases between the two ends. Germline loops: CDR1 MGHRA, CDR2 YSYEKL. The CDR3 has 18 residues. In DNA, the CDR3 is TGCGCCAGCAGCCAAATGGATCAAGGCGGGACGAAGGTCCATGAGCAGTTCTTC. Translated: CASSQMDQGGTKVHEQFF.

V gene TRBV28 combines with J gene TRBJ2-4; D unresolved. The V gene's germline CDR1 is MDHEN and CDR2 SYDVKM. Trimming removed 2 bases at V and 3 bases at J, with 20 bases between. CDR3 size: 18 residues. The CDR3 DNA follows: TGTGCCAGCAGTTTAGTGGGCAGCAGCTGGCAAAACAAAAACATTCAGTACTTC. This translates into CASSLVGSSWQNKNIQYF.

This clonotype was picked up many times. The gene calls are TRBV9 and TRBJ2-3, with D hard to call. V lost 0 bases, J lost 6 bases, and 5 bases lay in between. CDR3 length: 12 residues. Germline V lookup: CDR1 SGDLS, CDR2 YYNGEE. CDR3 sequence (DNA): TGTGCCAGCAGCGTAGAGGACGATACGCAGTATTTT. Amino acid sequence: CASSVEDDTQYF. Based on the CDR3 plus reference TRBV9 and TRBJ2-3, the full variable domain is DSGVTQTPKHLITATGQRVTLRCSPRSGDLSVYWYQQSLDQGLQFLIQYYNGEERAKGNILERFSAQQFPDLHSELNLSSLELGDSALYFCASSVEDDTQYFGPGTRLTVL.

This chain connects TRBV7-9 to TRBJ1-4; a weak D match, TRBD1 (6 bases). This CDR3 has 14 amino acids. V was pared by 5 bases and J by 10 bases, with 17 bases between. The germline gives CDR1 SEHNR, CDR2 FQNEAQ (reference sequence). DNA of the CDR3: TGTGCCAGCAGCCCCGGTCTGGGGGCGAGAAAACTGTTTTTT. It codes for CASSPGLGARKLFF.

The chain joins TRBV7-9 to TRBJ2-3; D call uncertain. V was trimmed by 5 bases and J by 3 bases, leaving 6 bases between them. The CDR3 is 12 amino acids. Looked up from germline, CDR1 is SEHNR and CDR2 is FQNEAQ (reference sequence). Written as DNA, the CDR3 is TGTGCCAGCAGCATCGGAACAGATACGCAGTATTTT. This sequence encodes CASSIGTDTQYF.

This clonotype has at least ten counts. The chain carries TRBV10-3 and TRBJ2-2; D is perhaps TRBD1 or TRBD2 (5 bases each). The CDR3 is 14 amino acids. Germline CDR1 and CDR2: ENHRY and SYGVKD. V lost 10 bases to trimming and J lost 1 base, with 13 bases between them. Here the CDR3 reads CATSGTVNTGELFF. The CDR3 bases are TGTGCCACCTCCGGGACGGTGAACACCGGGGAGCTGTTTTTT.

A few counts support this clonotype. The chain carries TRBV4-1 and TRBJ1-5, with TRBD1 matching 9 bases. Losses at the gene ends were 1 base for V and 6 bases for J; bases not matched to a gene: 16. Germline V gene lookup returns CDR1 MGHRA and CDR2 YSYEKL. The CDR3 has 19 residues. The CDR3, as DNA: TGCGCCAGCAGCCAAGTTCTACCGAATCGGGACAGGGCACCTCAGCCCCAGCATTTT. Residues: CASSQVLPNRDRAPQPQHF.

This clonotype came up many times. The gene calls are TRBV20-1 and TRBJ2-1, with TRBD2 matching 8 bases. The germline V gene has CDR1 DFQATT and CDR2 SNEGSKA (reference sequence). The CDR3 has 15 amino acids. V was clipped by 3 bases and J by 2 bases; unmatched bases: 6. CDR3 protein: CSASALAETYNEQFF. In DNA form, the CDR3 reads TGCAGTGCTAGTGCACTAGCGGAAACCTACAATGAGCAGTTCTTC.

In its sample, this clonotype was seen a few times. CDR3 DNA: TGTGCCAGCAGCGCGACCGTAGCCCGGCAGCCCCAGCATTTT. Translated: CASSATVARQPQHF. V is TRBV27 and J is TRBJ1-5; no clear D gene. Trimming removed 6 bases at V and 7 bases at J, with 16 bases between. The CDR3 contains 14 residues. CDR1 is MNHEY, CDR2 SMNVEV, per germline (reference sequence).

This clonotype was seen just once. The V gene is TRBV28, the J gene TRBJ1-2, with D unclear. Germline values: CDR1 MDHEN, CDR2 SYDVKM. The CDR3 length is 13 residues. Between the trimmed V and J ends, which lost 3 bases and 8 bases, there was a span of 13 bases. The CDR3 DNA reads TGTGCCAGCAGTTTCTCAGGAGCGGGCGGCTACACCTTC. Protein sequence: CASSFSGAGGYTF.

The rearrangement joins TRBV5-1 to TRBJ2-7; D is undetermined. Trimming shortened V by 2 bases and J by 3 bases, and 9 bases separated the two germline ends. The CDR3 is 13 amino acids. The V gene's germline CDR1 is SGHRS and CDR2 YFSETQ. CDR3: CASSFYGDYEQYF. CDR3 coding DNA: TGCGCCAGCAGCTTTTACGGTGACTACGAGCAGTACTTC.